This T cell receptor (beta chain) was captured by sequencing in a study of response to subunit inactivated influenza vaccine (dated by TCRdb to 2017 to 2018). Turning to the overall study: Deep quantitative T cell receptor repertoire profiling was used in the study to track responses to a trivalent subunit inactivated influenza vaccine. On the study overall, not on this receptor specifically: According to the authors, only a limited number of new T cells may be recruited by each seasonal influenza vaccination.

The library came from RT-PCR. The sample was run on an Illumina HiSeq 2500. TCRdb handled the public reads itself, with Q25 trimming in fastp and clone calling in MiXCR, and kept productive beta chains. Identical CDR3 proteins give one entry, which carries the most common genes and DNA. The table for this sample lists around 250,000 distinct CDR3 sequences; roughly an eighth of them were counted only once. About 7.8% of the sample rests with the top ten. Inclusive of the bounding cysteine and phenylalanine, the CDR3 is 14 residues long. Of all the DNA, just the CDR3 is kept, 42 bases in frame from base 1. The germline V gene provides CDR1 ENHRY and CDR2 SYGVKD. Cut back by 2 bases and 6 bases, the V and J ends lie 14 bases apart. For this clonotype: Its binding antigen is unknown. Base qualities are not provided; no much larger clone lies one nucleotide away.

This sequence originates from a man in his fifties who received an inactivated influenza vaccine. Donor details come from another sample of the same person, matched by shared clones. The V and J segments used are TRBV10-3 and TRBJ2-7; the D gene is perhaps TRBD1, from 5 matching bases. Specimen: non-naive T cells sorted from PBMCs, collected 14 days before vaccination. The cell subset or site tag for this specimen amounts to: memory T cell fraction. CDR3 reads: CAISEGARSSEQYF. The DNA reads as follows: TGTGCCATCAGTGAGGGGGCACGGAGCTCCGAGCAGTACTTC.